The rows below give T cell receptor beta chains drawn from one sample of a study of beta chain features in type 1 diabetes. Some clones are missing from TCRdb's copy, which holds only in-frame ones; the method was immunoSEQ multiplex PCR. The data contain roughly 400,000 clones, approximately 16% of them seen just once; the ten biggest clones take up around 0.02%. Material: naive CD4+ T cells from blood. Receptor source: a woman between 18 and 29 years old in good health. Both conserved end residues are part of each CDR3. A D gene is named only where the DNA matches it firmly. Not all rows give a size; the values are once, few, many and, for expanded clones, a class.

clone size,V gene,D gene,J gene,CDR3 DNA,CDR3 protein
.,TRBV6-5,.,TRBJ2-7,TGTGCCAGCAGTCACAGGTCCTCTAACAACTACGAGCAGTACTTC,CASSHRSSNNYEQYF
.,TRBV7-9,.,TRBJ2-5,TGTGCCAGCAGCTCCCCAGGGTCCCAAGAGACCCAGTACTTC,CASSSPGSQETQYF
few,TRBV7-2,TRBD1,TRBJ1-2,TGTGCCAGCAATCTACAGGGGCTCGCCCTCAATGGCTACACCTTC,CASNLQGLALNGYTF
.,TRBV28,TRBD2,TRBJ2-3,TGTGCCAGCAGGTCGGTAGCGGGATCAGCAGATACGCAGTATTTT,CASRSVAGSADTQYF
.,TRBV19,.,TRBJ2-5,TGTGCCAGTAATAGAGGAGGAGGGGGCGCAGGTAGAGAGACCCAGTACTTC,CASNRGGGGAGRETQYF
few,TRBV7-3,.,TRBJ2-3,TGTGCCAGCAGCCCCTCGGGCGCAGGGGGGAGCACAGATACGCAGTATTTT,CASSPSGAGGSTDTQYF
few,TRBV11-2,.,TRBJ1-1,TGTGCCAGCAGCCCCCAGGACACTGAAGCTTTCTTT,CASSPQDTEAFF
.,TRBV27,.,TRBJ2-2,TGTGCCAGCAATTCCAGGGGAAGTACCGGGGAGCTGTTTTTT,CASNSRGSTGELFF
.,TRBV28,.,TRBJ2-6,TGTGCCAGCAGTTTACAGGGCAACTCTGGGGCCAACGTCCTGACTTTC,CASSLQGNSGANVLTF
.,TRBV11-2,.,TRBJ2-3,TGTGCCAGCAGCTTACGCCAGACGCAGTATTTT,CASSLRQTQYF
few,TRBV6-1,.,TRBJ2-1,TGTGCCAGCAGGTCACCCAGCTCCTACAATGAGCAGTTCTTC,CASRSPSSYNEQFF
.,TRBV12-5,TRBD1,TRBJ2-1,TGTGCTAGTGGTCAGACTAAACAGGGGTTTTGGGTTTACAATGAGCAGTTCTTC,CASGQTKQGFWVYNEQFF
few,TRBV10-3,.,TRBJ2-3,TGTGCCACCAGAGCCTTGACAACAAGCACAGATACGCAGTATTTT,CATRALTTSTDTQYF
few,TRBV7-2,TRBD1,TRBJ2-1,TGTGCCAGCACCTTCGGGACAGCTATCTACAATGAGCAGTTCTTC,CASTFGTAIYNEQFF
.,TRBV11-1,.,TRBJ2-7,TGTGCCAGCAGCTTAGACAGGGACGAGCAGTACTTC,CASSLDRDEQYF
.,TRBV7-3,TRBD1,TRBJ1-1,TGTGCCAGCAGCTTCGGGACAGCCAAGAACACTGAAGCTTTCTTT,CASSFGTAKNTEAFF
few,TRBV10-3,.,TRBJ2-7,TGTGCCATCAGTGAGTCAAGTACGCGAACCTACGAGCAGTACTTC,CAISESSTRTYEQYF
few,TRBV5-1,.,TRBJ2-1,TGCGCCAGCAGTTTTGGGGGCAAAAGCTCCTACAATGAGCAGTTCTTC,CASSFGGKSSYNEQFF
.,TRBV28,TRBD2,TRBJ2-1,TGTGCCAGCAAACCTATAGGACTAGCGGGCGCCAATGAGCAGTTCTTC,CASKPIGLAGANEQFF
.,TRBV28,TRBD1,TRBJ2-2,TGTGCCAGCAGTTTGACAGGGGGCAGGGTCACCGGGGAGCTGTTTTTT,CASSLTGGRVTGELFF
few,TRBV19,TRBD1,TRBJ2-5,TGTGCCAGTAGTCCCGGGACAGACCTAGAGACCCAGTACTTC,CASSPGTDLETQYF
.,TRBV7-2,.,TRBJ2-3,TGTGCCAGCAGCCTCCGTAGCGGCCCCACAGATACGCAGTATTTT,CASSLRSGPTDTQYF
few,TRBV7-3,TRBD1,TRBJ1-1,TGTGCCAGCAGCTTATCGGGACAGGGCACTGAAGCTTTCTTT,CASSLSGQGTEAFF
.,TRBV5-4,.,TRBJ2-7,TGTGCCAGCAGTCGGACTGAGACCTACGAGCAGTACTTC,CASSRTETYEQYF
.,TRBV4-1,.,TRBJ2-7,TGCGCCAGCAGCCAAATAGCGCGCTACGAGCAGTACTTC,CASSQIARYEQYF
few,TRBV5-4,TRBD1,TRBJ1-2,TGTGCCAGCAGCCTTCCGACAGGGGCAAACTATGGCTACACCTTC,CASSLPTGANYGYTF
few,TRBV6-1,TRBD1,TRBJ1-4,TGTGCCAGCAGTGCCGGGACAGCTAACGAAAAACTGTTTTTT,CASSAGTANEKLFF
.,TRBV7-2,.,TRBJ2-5,TGTGCCAGCAGCTTGGGGAGTAGAGAGACCCAGTACTTC,CASSLGSRETQYF
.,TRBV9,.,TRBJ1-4,TGTGCCAGCAGCGTAGGACAGAAAACTAATGAAAAACTGTTTTTT,CASSVGQKTNEKLFF
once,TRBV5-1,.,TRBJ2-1,.,CASRKGLAGIRFGEQFF
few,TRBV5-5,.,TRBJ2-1,TGTGCCAGCAATCAAGTGGGAGTCGAGCAGTTCTTC,CASNQVGVEQFF